Below, one T cell receptor (beta chain) is given with its context. The antigen this receptor binds is unknown. No base quality information exists; no much larger clone differs at one position. The sample originates from a study of T cell repertoires in cytomegalovirus infection (dated 2019 in TCRdb). Some background on the complete study: Alongside well-studied HLA-B-restricted epitopes, the peptide stimulations were aimed at recently identified HLA-C-restricted CMV epitopes, whose presentation resists viral immunomodulation. Donor HLA type was relevant to the analysis, as public TCR beta signatures indicated carriage of CMV infection together with the matching HLA type. Findings and caveats that apply to the study as a whole: In the ex vivo response, HLA-C-restricted CMV-specific TCR beta clonotypes were dominant, and in two of eight donors the single most frequent clonotype came from this HLA-C-restricted group. Carriers of CMV infection plus the relevant HLA type were discriminated by the cumulative frequency of public TCR beta family members in the study cohort and in an independent 352-donor cohort.

V is shortened by 3 bases, J by 3 bases, and the region joining them spans 15 bases. The germline V gene (reference sequence) sets CDR1 to DFQATT and CDR2 to SNEGSKA. The CDR3 has 15 amino acids, counting the end cysteine and phenylalanine. Of the read, only the CDR3 DNA is kept; its 45 bases are in frame from base 1. The treatment or condition label of this sample denotes: in vitro stimulation with specific CMV peptide epitopes to enrich CMV-specific T cells. TCRdb shows the sequencer as Illumina HiSeq 1500. In TCRdb, the public reads were trimmed at Q25 with fastp and aligned with MiXCR, with productive beta chains retained. Each CDR3 protein appears once, grouped with its most common genes and DNA. In this sample the table shows 62,000 or so distinct CDR3 sequences, over 20% of which occur a single time. The top ten clones comprise 73% of the sample.

The clonotype originates from a human donor in good health (CMV status not recorded). Some clones in this sample may be carry-over from other donors' samples. The specimen was CD8+ T cells from cultured PBMCs, collected from culture after CMV antigen stimulation. Recombination connected TRBV20-1 to TRBJ1-5, with a tentative D gene TRBD1 over 5 matching bases. This receptor has the CDR3 CSASSGWGSNQPQHF. The nucleotides read TGCAGTGCTAGCAGCGGGTGGGGCTCCAATCAGCCCCAGCATTTT.